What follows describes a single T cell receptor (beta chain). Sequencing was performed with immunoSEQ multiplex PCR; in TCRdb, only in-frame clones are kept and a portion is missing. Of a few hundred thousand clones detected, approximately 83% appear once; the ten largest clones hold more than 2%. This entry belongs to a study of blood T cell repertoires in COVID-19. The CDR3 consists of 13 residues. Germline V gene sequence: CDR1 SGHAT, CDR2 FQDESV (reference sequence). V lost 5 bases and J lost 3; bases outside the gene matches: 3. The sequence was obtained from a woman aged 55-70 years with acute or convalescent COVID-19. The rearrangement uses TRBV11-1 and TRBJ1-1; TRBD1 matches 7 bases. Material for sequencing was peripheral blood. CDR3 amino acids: CASSPQGDTEAFF. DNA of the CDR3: TGTGCCAGCAGCCCCCAGGGGGACACTGAAGCTTTCTTT.